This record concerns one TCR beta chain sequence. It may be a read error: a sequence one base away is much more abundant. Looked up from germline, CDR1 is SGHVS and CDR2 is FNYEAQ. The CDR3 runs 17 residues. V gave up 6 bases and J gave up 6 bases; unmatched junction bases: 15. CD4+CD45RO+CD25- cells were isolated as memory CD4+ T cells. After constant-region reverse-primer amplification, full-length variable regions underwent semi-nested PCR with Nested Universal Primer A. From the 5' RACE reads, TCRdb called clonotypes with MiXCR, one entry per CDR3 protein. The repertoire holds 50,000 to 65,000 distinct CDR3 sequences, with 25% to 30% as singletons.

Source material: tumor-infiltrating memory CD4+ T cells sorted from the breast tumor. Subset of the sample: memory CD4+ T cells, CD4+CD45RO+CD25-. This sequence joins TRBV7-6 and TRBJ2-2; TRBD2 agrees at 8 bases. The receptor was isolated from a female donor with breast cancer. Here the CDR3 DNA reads TGTGCCAGCAGGCGTATGGCGAGTAGCGGGACCCCCGGGGAGCTGTTTTTT. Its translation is CASRRMASSGTPGELFF.